The T cell receptor beta chain under discussion was sequenced for a study of T cells after yellow fever vaccination. The authors made TCR cDNA by 5'RACE template switching, adding a universal primer site and UMIs. TCRdb re-analysed the 5' RACE reads in MiXCR, keeping a single row per CDR3 protein. Of 200,000 to 300,000 distinct CDR3 sequences listed, over 3% are singletons. The CDR3 sequence is 17 residues long. With V trimmed by 0 bases and J by 2 bases, 5 bases remained unmatched. Germline V gene data show CDR1 as SGHRS and CDR2 as YFSETQ. This clonotype was detected many times. The antigen is undetermined. Study observations and caveats: Though it reached lower strength, the secondary response hit its peak faster, day 5 versus 15. Detected again after the booster were most primary-vaccination clones, at 96% CD4 and 88% CD8.

The sequenced sample was PBMCs, obtained 15 days after the yellow fever booster vaccination. This sequence joins TRBV5-1 and TRBJ1-4; 9 bases agree with TRBD1. This clonotype was sampled from a man aged 18 to 29 who received the YFV17D yellow fever vaccine. This CDR3 reads CASSLVGQGWTNEKLFF. In DNA, the CDR3 is TGCGCCAGCAGCTTGGTGGGACAGGGTTGGACTAATGAAAAACTGTTTTTT.